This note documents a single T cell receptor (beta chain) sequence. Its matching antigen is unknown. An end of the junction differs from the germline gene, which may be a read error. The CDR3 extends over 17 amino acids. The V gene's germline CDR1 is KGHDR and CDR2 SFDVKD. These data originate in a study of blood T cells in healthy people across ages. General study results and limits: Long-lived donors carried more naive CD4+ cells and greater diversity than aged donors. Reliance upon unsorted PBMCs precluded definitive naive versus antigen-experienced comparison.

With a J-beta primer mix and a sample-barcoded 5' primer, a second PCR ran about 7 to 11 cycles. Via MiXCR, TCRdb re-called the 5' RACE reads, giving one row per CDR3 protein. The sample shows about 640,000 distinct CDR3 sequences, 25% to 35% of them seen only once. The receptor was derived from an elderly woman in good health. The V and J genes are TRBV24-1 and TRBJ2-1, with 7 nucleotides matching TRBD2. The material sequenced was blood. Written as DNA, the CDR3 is TGTGCCACCGGTGATCAAGCGGGGAGTTACCCGTCCGGTGAGCAGTTCTTC. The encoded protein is CATGDQAGSYPSGEQFF.